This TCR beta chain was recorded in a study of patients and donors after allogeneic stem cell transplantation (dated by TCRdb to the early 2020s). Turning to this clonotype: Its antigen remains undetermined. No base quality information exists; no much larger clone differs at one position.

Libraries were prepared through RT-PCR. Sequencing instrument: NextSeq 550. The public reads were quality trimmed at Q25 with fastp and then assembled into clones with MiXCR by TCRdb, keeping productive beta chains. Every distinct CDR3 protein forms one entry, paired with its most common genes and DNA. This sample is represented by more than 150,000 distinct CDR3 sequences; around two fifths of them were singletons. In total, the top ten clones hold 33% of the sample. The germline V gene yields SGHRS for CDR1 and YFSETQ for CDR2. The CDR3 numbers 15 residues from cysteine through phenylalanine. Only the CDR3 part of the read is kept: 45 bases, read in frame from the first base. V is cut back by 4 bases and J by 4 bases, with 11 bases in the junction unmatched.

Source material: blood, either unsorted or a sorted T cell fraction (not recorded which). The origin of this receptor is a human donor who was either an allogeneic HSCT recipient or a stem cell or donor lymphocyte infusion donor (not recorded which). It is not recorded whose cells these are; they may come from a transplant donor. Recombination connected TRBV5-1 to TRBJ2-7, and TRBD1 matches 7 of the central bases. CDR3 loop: CASSNPEGQYYEQYF. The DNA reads TGCGCCAGCAGCAACCCCGAGGGACAGTATTACGAGCAGTACTTC. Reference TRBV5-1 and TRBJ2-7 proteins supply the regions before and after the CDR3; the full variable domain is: KAGVTQTPRYLIKTRGQQVTLSCSPISGHRSVSWYQQTPGQGLQFLFEYFSETQRNKGNFPGRFSGRQFSNSRSEMNVSTLELGDSALYLCASSNPEGQYYEQYFGPGTRLTVT.